This is a list of T cell receptor beta chains from one sample in a study of breast tumors, draining lymph nodes, adjacent tissues. Each CDR3 protein is one row after TCRdb ran MiXCR on the multiplex PCR reads. The sample lists roughly 130,000 distinct CDR3 sequences, around 20% occurring once. What was sequenced was axillary lymph node tissue. These receptors originate from a female donor with breast cancer. Some clones in this sample may be carry-over from other donors' samples. Both conserved end residues are trimmed from each CDR3.

J | V | CDR3
TRBJ2-5 | TRBV29-1 | SVGGDQETQY
TRBJ1-2 | TRBV24-1 | ATSDGANYGYT
TRBJ2-1 | TRBV12-3/TRBV12-4 | ASSSGLAGVPNEQF
TRBJ2-2 | TRBV20-1 | SASTSGSGELF
TRBJ1-4 | TRBV4-2 | ASSQDSAGAGEKLF
TRBJ2-1 | TRBV4-1 | ASSQAAAEGNEQF
TRBJ1-2 | TRBV6-5 | ASSYSRTGGSGYYGYT
TRBJ2-5 | TRBV5-4 | ASGGTGEETQY
TRBJ1-6 | TRBV5-1 | ASSSGGNGSPLH
TRBJ2-1 | TRBV5-4 | ASSMVGEQF
TRBJ2-5 | TRBV28 | ASSSSGSLRETQY
TRBJ2-7 | TRBV6-1 | ASSDLGSYEQY
TRBJ2-3 | TRBV5-1 | ASSLAAPDTQY
TRBJ2-5 | TRBV20-1 | SAAPGTGGETQY
TRBJ2-5 | TRBV4-2 | ASSQDLAGIYNIETQY
TRBJ2-7 | TRBV30 | AWSPTAGASGEQY
TRBJ1-2 | TRBV11-3 | ASSQDGNYGYT
TRBJ1-1 | TRBV20-1 | SASGTAFHEAF
TRBJ2-2 | TRBV28 | ASREREINTGELF
TRBJ2-1 | TRBV3-1 | ASSLLGTTYNEQF
TRBJ2-5 | TRBV5-6 | ASSLRQPYQETQY
TRBJ2-3 | TRBV7-9 | ASGTSGGYGTDTQY
TRBJ2-5 | TRBV5-1 | ASSPSRTGDQETQY
TRBJ2-1 | TRBV11-2 | ASSLMASGINEQF
TRBJ2-7 | TRBV3-1 | ASSREGRYEQY
TRBJ2-1 | TRBV12-5 | ASGLVGARVNYNEQF
TRBJ2-3 | TRBV5-4 | ASSSLAGGTDLTDTQY
TRBJ2-7 | TRBV5-5 | ASSRTGTGLSYEQY